The 5 T cell receptor beta chains below were found in one sample sequenced in a study of CD8 T cells in ankylosing spondylitis. TCRdb used MiXCR to reprocess the 5' RACE reads, holding one entry per CDR3 protein. The profile shows around 330,000 distinct CDR3 sequences, approximately 10% of them singletons. Material for sequencing was blood, either unsorted or a sorted T cell fraction (not recorded which). Receptors originate from a female donor with ankylosing spondylitis or in good health (not recorded which).

This clonotype was observed many times. The chain has TRBV11-2 and TRBJ2-1; D gene ambiguous. Trimming took 2 bases from V and 13 from J, leaving 12 bases between them. Looked up from germline, CDR1 is SGHAT and CDR2 is FQNNGV. The CDR3 has 12 residues. CDR3 protein: CASSLWEGLQFF. Here the CDR3 DNA reads TGTGCCAGCAGCTTATGGGAAGGTTTACAGTTCTTC.

The chain uses TRBV19 and TRBJ2-5; D gene uncertain. Trimming left V 9 bases short and J 3 bases short, with 11 bases between. The CDR3 runs to 12 residues. Germline lookup yields CDR1 LNHDA and CDR2 SQIVND (reference sequence). Here the CDR3 DNA reads TGTGCCAGCGCTAAGGGTAAAGAGACCCAGTACTTC. It specifies CASAKGKETQYF.

This clonotype has a count of ten or more. The chain employs TRBV20-1 and TRBJ1-1, with 11 bases aligning to TRBD1. The V gene end was trimmed by 2 bases and the J gene end by 5 bases; junction bases not matched to a gene: 7. In germline, CDR1 is DFQATT, CDR2 SNEGSKA (reference sequence). The CDR3 extends over 15 amino acids. The DNA for the CDR3 is TGCAGTGCTAGACACCGGGACAGGGGGTATACTGAAGCTTTCTTT. Its protein is CSARHRDRGYTEAFF.

The table lists this clonotype with many counts. The chain uses TRBV5-6 and TRBJ1-1, with D uncertain. With 0 bases removed from V and 2 bases from J, the gap between germline ends came to 11 bases. Germline V CDR1 and CDR2: SGHDT, YYEEEE. CDR3 length: 15 residues. The CDR3, as DNA: TGTGCCAGCAGCTTGGTGAACCAGAGAAACACTGAAGCTTTCTTT. Residues: CASSLVNQRNTEAFF.

This clonotype was recorded at least ten times. The V call is TRBV20-1, the J call TRBJ2-3, with D unresolved. The CDR3 totals 14 residues. Trimming took off 0 bases at V and 0 bases at J, with 7 bases between the two ends. The germline V gene encodes CDR1 DFQATT and CDR2 SNEGSKA (reference sequence). The chain's CDR3 is CSARDSDSTDTQYF. CDR3 bases: TGCAGTGCTAGAGATAGTGACAGCACAGATACGCAGTATTTT.